One T cell receptor beta chain is described in this entry. What it binds is unknown. The method was immunoSEQ multiplex PCR; TCRdb's version includes in-frame clones alone and lacks a portion of them. This repertoire shows thousands of clones, 65% to 85% found once; its top ten account for roughly 9.8%. Resections took place in Japan or China from about 2013 to 2017. Histologic diagnosis was independently verified by two lung pathologists. The germline V gene has CDR1 MNHEY and CDR2 SVGAGI. The germline V and J ends were trimmed by 6 bases and 6 bases, with 10 bases remaining between them. This CDR3 has 12 residues. These data originate in a study of immune evolution from preneoplasia to lung adenocarcinoma. The study's findings and limits: Clonality was highest in normal lung, lower in later-stage lesions apparently.

The chain couples TRBV6-5 to TRBJ2-3; no definite D call. Sequencing was done on a sample of FFPE adjacent normal lung tissue. This receptor was obtained from a donor at least 70 years old with lung adenocarcinoma. This chain's CDR3 is CASRTISDTQYF. The CDR3 nucleotides are TGTGCCAGCAGAACAATATCCGATACGCAGTATTTT.